Presented here are 17 T cell receptor beta chains from one specimen sequenced in a study of cytomegalovirus exposure and HLA in healthy donors. Measured with immunoSEQ multiplex PCR; TCRdb has only the in-frame clones, and not every one. The sample includes roughly 260,000 clones, around 90% of them seen just once. Sequencing used PBMCs. The receptor set was obtained from a young woman in good health and CMV-seronegative.

The table lists this clone with a count of one. J is TRBJ2-1 and V is TRBV11-2; 7 bases fit TRBD2. CDR3 length: 16 amino acids. Germline V gene lookup returns CDR1 SGHAT and CDR2 FQNNGV. J lost 2 bases, V lost 5 bases, and 9 bases had no gene match. The CDR3 spells CASSRAGSNAYNEQFF. CDR3 in DNA: TGTGCCAGCAGCCGAGCGGGGAGCAATGCCTACAATGAGCAGTTCTTC.

The chain is built from TRBV4-1 and TRBJ2-5, with 14 bases fitting TRBD2. V lost 0 bases, J lost 2 bases, and 5 bases stayed unmatched. The CDR3 loop spans 18 amino acids. CDR1 is MGHRA, CDR2 YSYEKL, per germline. In DNA form, the CDR3 reads TGCGCCAGCAGCCAAGAGACTAGCGGGGGGGATATACAAGAGACCCAGTACTTC. Translated: CASSQETSGGDIQETQYF.

The J gene is TRBJ1-2, the V gene TRBV25-1; D gene uncertain. From germline, CDR1 is MGHDK and CDR2 SYGVNS. This CDR3 is built from 12 residues. V was cut by 3 bases and J by 2 bases, with 4 bases left in between. The CDR3 loop reads CASSDANYGYTF. CDR3 in DNA: TGTGCCAGCAGTGATGCGAACTATGGCTACACCTTC.

The chain carries TRBV5-1 and TRBJ2-1; 8 bases fit TRBD2. The V segment lost 0 bases and the J segment 8 bases; nucleotides outside the gene matches: 10. The germline V gene has CDR1 SGHRS and CDR2 YFSETQ. The CDR3 loop spans 16 amino acids. In nucleotides, the CDR3 is TGCGCCAGCAGCTTGGCCGGGAGGGGCGGTATGGATGAGCAGTTCTTC. Its protein product is CASSLAGRGGMDEQFF. Filled out from reference TRBV5-1 and TRBJ2-1, the complete variable domain reads KAGVTQTPRYLIKTRGQQVTLSCSPISGHRSVSWYQQTPGQGLQFLFEYFSETQRNKGNFPGRFSGRQFSNSRSEMNVSTLELGDSALYLCASSLAGRGGMDEQFFGPGTRLTVL.

This chain joins TRBV6-6 and TRBJ2-1; unclear D gene. The CDR3 totals 12 residues. Germline V gives CDR1 MNHNY, CDR2 SVGAGI (reference sequence). Trimming took off 2 bases at V and 7 bases at J, with 6 bases between the two ends. CDR3: CASSYGPNEQFF. CDR3 in DNA: TGTGCCAGCAGTTACGGGCCGAATGAGCAGTTCTTC.

V is TRBV10-3 and J is TRBJ2-1; TRBD2 aligns across 8 bases. CDR3 length: 15 amino acids. Trimming removed 2 bases from V and 9 bases from J; junction bases left unmatched: 9. CDR1 and CDR2 (germline): ENHRY, SYGVKD. CDR3 DNA sequence: TGTGCCATCAGTGAGGCGAGCGGGGGAGGGCTTGAGCAGTTCTTC. Translation gives CAISEASGGGLEQFF.

In its sample, this clone was seen a few times. The chain recombines TRBV7-9 with TRBJ1-6; D is uncertain. This CDR3 comprises 13 residues. The germline V gene encodes CDR1 SEHNR and CDR2 FQNEAQ (reference sequence). Trimming took off 2 bases at V and 9 bases at J, with 8 bases between the two ends. DNA of the CDR3: TGTGCCAGCAGCTTAAGGGCGGGTTCACCCCTCCACTTT. Translation gives CASSLRAGSPLHF.

This sequence joins TRBV13 and TRBJ2-7; D is perhaps TRBD2 (5 bases). Trimming took off 5 bases at V and 4 bases at J, with 18 bases between the two ends. The CDR3 totals 15 residues. Germline lookup yields CDR1 PRHDT and CDR2 FYEKMQ (reference sequence). The CDR3 bases are TGTGCCAGCAGCCACCGGGATCCCTATAGGTACGAGCAGTACTTC. It encodes CASSHRDPYRYEQYF.

The chain is built from TRBV4-1 and TRBJ1-1; D is perhaps TRBD1 (5 bases). The V gene lost 3 bases and the J gene lost 6 bases, with 14 bases spanning the gap. Germline V CDR1 and CDR2: MGHRA, YSYEKL. The CDR3 totals 14 residues. The CDR3: CASSHRERQSEAFF. The CDR3 DNA sequence: TGCGCCAGCAGCCATCGAGAACGACAGTCTGAAGCTTTCTTT.

The rearrangement links TRBV5-1 to TRBJ2-7; D is perhaps TRBD2 (6 bases). The V and J ends lost 4 bases and 1 base respectively, with 15 bases between them. This CDR3 is built from 15 residues. The germline CDR1 and CDR2 sequences are SGHRS and YFSETQ. CDR3 residues: CASSRVSGKSYEQYF. CDR3 nucleotides: TGCGCCAGCAGCCGAGTTAGCGGAAAGTCCTACGAGCAGTACTTC.

The rearrangement uses TRBV7-2 and TRBJ1-5; a possible D gene is TRBD1 (5 bases). Germline values: CDR1 SGHTA, CDR2 FQGNSA. CDR3 size: 15 residues. V lost 2 bases, J lost 0 bases, and 8 bases lay in between. The CDR3 nucleotides read TGTGCCAGCAGCTTAAATGGGGCTAGCAATCAGCCCCAGCATTTT. It translates to CASSLNGASNQPQHF.

V usage is TRBV5-1 and J usage is TRBJ2-5; 9 positions match TRBD1. Trimming took 0 bases from V and 3 from J; bases not matched to a gene: 0. This CDR3 has 14 amino acids. Germline lookup yields CDR1 SGHRS and CDR2 YFSETQ. The CDR3 loop is CASSLGTGEETQYF. CDR3 DNA sequence: TGCGCCAGCAGCTTGGGGACAGGGGAAGAGACCCAGTACTTC.

The gene calls are TRBV28 and TRBJ1-1, with 9 bases aligning to TRBD1. Germline values: CDR1 MDHEN, CDR2 SYDVKM. The CDR3 is made up of 15 amino acids. V lost 4 bases to trimming and J lost 4 bases; unmatched junction nucleotides: 7. The CDR3 DNA follows: TGTGCCAGCAGTTACAGGACAGGGGCCAGCACTGAAGCTTTCTTT. This encodes CASSYRTGASTEAFF.

This rearrangement joins TRBV4-3 to TRBJ2-1, with TRBD2 matching 8 bases. This CDR3 comprises 16 residues. The V gene end was trimmed by 1 base and the J gene end by 4 bases; junction bases not matched to a gene: 6. The germline CDR1 and CDR2 sequences are LGHNA and YSLEER. Written as DNA, the CDR3 is TGCGCCAGCAGCCAAGTAGCTGCGGGGGGTTACAATGAGCAGTTCTTC. It specifies CASSQVAAGGYNEQFF.

Worth noting for this clone: Other DNA sequences in the same sample also yield this CDR3. The chain combines TRBV5-1 with TRBJ1-4, with D possibly being TRBD1 (5 bases). This CDR3 has 14 residues. Germline loops: CDR1 SGHRS, CDR2 YFSETQ. V lost 0 bases and J lost 4, with 7 bases in between. The CDR3 here is CASSLGDSNEKLFF. The CDR3 nucleotides read TGCGCCAGCAGCTTGGGAGACAGTAATGAAAAACTGTTTTTT.

For the CDR3, the DNA is TGTGCCAGCAGTTTATTGGCTCTCAGGGTGACTAACTATGGCTACACCTTC. Protein sequence: CASSLLALRVTNYGYTF. The chain carries TRBV28 and TRBJ1-2; a possible D gene is TRBD1 (5 bases). The germline V and J ends were trimmed by 1 base and 0 bases, with 15 bases remaining between them. The germline V gene has CDR1 MDHEN and CDR2 SYDVKM. The CDR3 sequence is 17 residues long.

On this clone itself: The same CDR3 arises from other DNA sequences in this sample as well. The chain combines TRBV11-2 with TRBJ1-2; TRBD1 agrees at 8 bases. CDR3 size: 13 residues. Germline trimming cut 4 bases from V and 3 bases from J; bases unmatched to any gene: 1. CDR1 and CDR2 from the germline V gene are SGHAT and FQNNGV. DNA for the CDR3: TGTGCCAGCAGCTCGGGACAGGACTATGGCTACACCTTC. Translated, it gives CASSSGQDYGYTF.